This T cell receptor beta chain stems from a study of blood T cell repertoires in COVID-19. Study at large: The United States, Italy and Spain supplied acute and convalescent COVID-19 samples. From T cells, B-cell-depleted T cells, or PBMCs came the material, which was cDNA or gDNA.

This clone appeared once. Original handling: Estimation of nucleated cell counts was performed using reference gene primer amplification. The method was immunoSEQ multiplex PCR; TCRdb's version includes in-frame clones alone and lacks a portion of them. The V and J calls and clone size were taken over from that table, and D and trimming were inferred from the DNA. This sample carries about 380,000 clones, roughly 77% of them seen once, and the ten largest clones take roughly 1.1%. The CDR3 is made up of 14 amino acids. Germline assignment: CDR1 MNHNY and CDR2 SVGAGI (reference sequence). Trimming cost V 0 bases and J 3 bases, with 9 bases left between them.

The chain carries TRBV6-6 and TRBJ2-7; maybe TRBD1 (5 bases). The clonotype was recovered from a human donor with acute or convalescent COVID-19. The donor label of this sample is uncertain. The sequencing sample was made of peripheral blood. The CDR3 sequence: CASSYSAGFYEQYF. The CDR3 region has the DNA TGTGCCAGCAGTTACTCCGCAGGGTTCTACGAGCAGTACTTC.